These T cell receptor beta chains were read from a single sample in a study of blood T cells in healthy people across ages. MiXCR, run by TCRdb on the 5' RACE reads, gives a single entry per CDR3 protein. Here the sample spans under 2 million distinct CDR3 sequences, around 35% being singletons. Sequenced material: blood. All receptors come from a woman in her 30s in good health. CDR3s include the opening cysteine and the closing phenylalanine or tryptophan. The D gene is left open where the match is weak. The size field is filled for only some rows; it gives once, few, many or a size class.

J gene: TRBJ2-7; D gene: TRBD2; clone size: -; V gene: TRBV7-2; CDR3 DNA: TGTGCCAGCAGCCCCCGATCCCTAGCGGGGGGAGGTTACGAGCAGTACTTC; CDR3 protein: CASSPRSLAGGGYEQYF
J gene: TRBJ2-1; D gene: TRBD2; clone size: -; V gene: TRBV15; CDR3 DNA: TGTGCCACCAGCAGATCGCGGGGGGACCCCAATGAGCAGTTCTTC; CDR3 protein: CATSRSRGDPNEQFF
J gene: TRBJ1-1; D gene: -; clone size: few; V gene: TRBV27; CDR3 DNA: TGTGCCAGCAGTTCGCTGGGGGGCATGAACACTGAAGCTTTCTTT; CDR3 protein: CASSSLGGMNTEAFF
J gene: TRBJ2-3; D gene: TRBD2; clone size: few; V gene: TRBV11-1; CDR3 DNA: TGTGCCAGCAGCGGCAGGGGACTAGCGGGAGGCACAGATACGCAGTATTTT; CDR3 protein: CASSGRGLAGGTDTQYF
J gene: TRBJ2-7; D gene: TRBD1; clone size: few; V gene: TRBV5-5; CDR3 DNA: TGTGCCAGCAGGCCTACAGGGGAAGTCGGCGAGCAGTACTTC; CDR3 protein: CASRPTGEVGEQYF
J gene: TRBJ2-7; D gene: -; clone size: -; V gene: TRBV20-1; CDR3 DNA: TGCAGTGCCCCAAGGTTGAGGGGGAGCGGGGCCTCCTACGAGCAGTACTTC; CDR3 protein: CSAPRLRGSGASYEQYF
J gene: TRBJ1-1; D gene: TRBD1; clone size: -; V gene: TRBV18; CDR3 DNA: TGTGCTACTACACAGGGGCGGAACACTGAAGCTTTCTTT; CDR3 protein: CATTQGRNTEAFF
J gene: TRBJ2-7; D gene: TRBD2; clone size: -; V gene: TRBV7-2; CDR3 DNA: TGTGCCAGCAGCACTGGGACTAGCGGGTCAGGCGAGCAGTACTTC; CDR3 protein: CASSTGTSGSGEQYF
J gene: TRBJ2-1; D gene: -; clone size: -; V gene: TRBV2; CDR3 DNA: TGTGCCGGTAAAGCCGAACCGCGGCTTGAGCAGTTCTTC; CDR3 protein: CAGKAEPRLEQFF
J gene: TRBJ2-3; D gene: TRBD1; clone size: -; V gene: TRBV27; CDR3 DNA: TGTGCCAGCAGTTTATCCATCGAATCAGGGGGCCGTGTAGATACGCAGTATTTT; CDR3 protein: CASSLSIESGGRVDTQYF
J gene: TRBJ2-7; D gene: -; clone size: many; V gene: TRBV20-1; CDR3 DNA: TGCAGTGCTAGAGACGAACGTACAGGGCTGAACTACGAGCAGTACTTC; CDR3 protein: CSARDERTGLNYEQYF
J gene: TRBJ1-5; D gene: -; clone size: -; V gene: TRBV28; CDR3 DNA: TGTGCCAGCAGTTTCTCAGGGCTGAATCAGCCCCAGCATTTT; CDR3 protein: CASSFSGLNQPQHF
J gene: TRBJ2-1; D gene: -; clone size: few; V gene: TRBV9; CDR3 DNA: TGTGCCAGCAGCGTAGGTCGGCAGTCGTACAATGAGCAGTTCTTC; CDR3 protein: CASSVGRQSYNEQFF
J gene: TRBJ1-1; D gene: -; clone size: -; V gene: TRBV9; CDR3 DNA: TGTGCCAGCAGCGCCCAAGGGAGAGAGCTGAACACTGAAGCTTTCTTT; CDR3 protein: CASSAQGRELNTEAFF
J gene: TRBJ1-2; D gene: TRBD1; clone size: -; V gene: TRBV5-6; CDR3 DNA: TGTGCCAGCAGCTTGGGGTGGGGACAGAACTATGGCTACACCTTC; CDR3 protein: CASSLGWGQNYGYTF
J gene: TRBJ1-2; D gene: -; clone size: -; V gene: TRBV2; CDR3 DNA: TGTGCCAGCACCGAAACCACCAACTCTAACTATGGCTACACCTTC; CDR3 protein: CASTETTNSNYGYTF
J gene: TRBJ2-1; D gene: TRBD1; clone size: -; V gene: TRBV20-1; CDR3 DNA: TGCAGTGCTAGGCCGGGACAGCGTTACAATGCGCAGTTCTTC; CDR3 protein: CSARPGQRYNAQFF
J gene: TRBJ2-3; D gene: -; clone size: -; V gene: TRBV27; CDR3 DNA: TGTGCCAGCAGTTTAGTCCCTCAGCGCTACTCCACAGATACGCAGTATTTT; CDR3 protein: CASSLVPQRYSTDTQYF
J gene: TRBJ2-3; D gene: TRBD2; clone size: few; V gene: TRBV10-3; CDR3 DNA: TGTGCCATCAGCTGGACTAGCGGGAGTTCAGATACGCAGTATTTT; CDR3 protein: CAISWTSGSSDTQYF
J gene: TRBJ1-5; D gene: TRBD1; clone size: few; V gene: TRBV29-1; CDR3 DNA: TGCAGCGTTTCCGGGACAGACCCCAATCAGCCCCAGCATTTT; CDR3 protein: CSVSGTDPNQPQHF
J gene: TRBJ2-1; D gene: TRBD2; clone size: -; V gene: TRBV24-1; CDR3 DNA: TGTGCCACCAGTGAATCGGGGGGACTAGTGGGTGATGAGCAGTTCTTC; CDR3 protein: CATSESGGLVGDEQFF
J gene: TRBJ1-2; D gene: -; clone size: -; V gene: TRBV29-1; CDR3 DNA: TGCAGCGTTGCCCCCCTAACTAACTGTGGCTACACCTTC; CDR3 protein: CSVAPLTNCGYTF
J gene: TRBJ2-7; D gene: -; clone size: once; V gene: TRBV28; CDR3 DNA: TGTGCCAACAGTTCTGTCAGCGAGCAGTACTTC; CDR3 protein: CANSSVSEQYF
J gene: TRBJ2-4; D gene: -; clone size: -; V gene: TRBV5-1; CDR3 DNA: TGCGCCAGCAGCTTGTATCCATCCCGGGACATTCAGTACTTC; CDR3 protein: CASSLYPSRDIQYF
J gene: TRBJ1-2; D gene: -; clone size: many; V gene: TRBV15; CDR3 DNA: TGTGCCACCAGCAGAGGTAAAGGGCATGGCTACACCTTC; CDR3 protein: CATSRGKGHGYTF
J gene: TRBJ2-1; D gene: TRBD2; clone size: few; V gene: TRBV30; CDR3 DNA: TGTGCCTCCGATAGCGGGGGGACCTACAATGAGCAGTTCTTC; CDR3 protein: CASDSGGTYNEQFF
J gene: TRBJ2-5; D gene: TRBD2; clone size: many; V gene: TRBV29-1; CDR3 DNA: TGCAGCGTTACCGGGAGGATTGGAACCCAAGAGACCCAGTACTTC; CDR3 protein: CSVTGRIGTQETQYF
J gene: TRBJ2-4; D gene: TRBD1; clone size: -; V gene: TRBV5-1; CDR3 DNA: TGCGCCAGCAGCTGGGACAGGCTCCCATGTCTAGCCAAAAACATTCAGTACTTC; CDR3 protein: CASSWDRLPCLAKNIQYF
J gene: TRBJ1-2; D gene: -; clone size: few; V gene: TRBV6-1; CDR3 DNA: TGTGCCAGCAGTGAATGGGCGGACAGTGAAAACTATGGCTACACCTTC; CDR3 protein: CASSEWADSENYGYTF
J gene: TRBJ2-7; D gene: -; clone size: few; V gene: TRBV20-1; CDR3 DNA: TGCAGTGCCAGACCCGACAGCGCAGTCTCCTACGAGCAGTACTTC; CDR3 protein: CSARPDSAVSYEQYF
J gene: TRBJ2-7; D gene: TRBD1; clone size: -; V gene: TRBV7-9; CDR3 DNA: TGTGCCAGCAGTCGACAGGGCCAGAACTACGAGCAGTACTTC; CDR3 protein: CASSRQGQNYEQYF
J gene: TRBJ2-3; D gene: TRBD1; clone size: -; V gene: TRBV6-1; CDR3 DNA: TGTGCCAGCAGAGGACAGGGGGTCGGCACAGATACGCAGTATTTT; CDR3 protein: CASRGQGVGTDTQYF
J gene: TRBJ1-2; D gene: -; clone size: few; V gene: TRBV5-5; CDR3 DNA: TGTGCCAGCAGCTTGGCCGGTATAGGGAACTATGGCTACACCTTC; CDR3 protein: CASSLAGIGNYGYTF
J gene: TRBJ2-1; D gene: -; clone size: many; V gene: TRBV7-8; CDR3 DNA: TGTGCCAGCAGCCAGGGACATTTCAGCTCCTACAATGAGCAGTTCTTC; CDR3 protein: CASSQGHFSSYNEQFF
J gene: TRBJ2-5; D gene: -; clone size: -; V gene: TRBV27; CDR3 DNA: TGTGCCAGCAGGGGCCCTACAAGGGGAGAGACCCAGTACTTC; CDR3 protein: CASRGPTRGETQYF
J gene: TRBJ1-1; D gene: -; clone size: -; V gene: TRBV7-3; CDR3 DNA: TGTGCCAGCAGCTTAGCAGGTAGTCACCAGAACACTGAAGCTTTCTTT; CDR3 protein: CASSLAGSHQNTEAFF
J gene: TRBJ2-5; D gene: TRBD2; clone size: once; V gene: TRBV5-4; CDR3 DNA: TGTGCCAGCAGCTTGGCGGGTAGCGGGAGAGGCCAAGAGACCCAGTACTTC; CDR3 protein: CASSLAGSGRGQETQYF
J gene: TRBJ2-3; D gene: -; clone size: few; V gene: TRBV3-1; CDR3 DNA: TGTGCCAGCAGCCAACGGGTACTCCCAATTGCGGATACGCAGTATTTT; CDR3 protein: CASSQRVLPIADTQYF
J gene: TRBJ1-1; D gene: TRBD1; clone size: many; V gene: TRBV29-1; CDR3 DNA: TGCAGCGCCGGGACAGGGGGCATGAACACTGAAGCTTTCTTT; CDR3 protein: CSAGTGGMNTEAFF
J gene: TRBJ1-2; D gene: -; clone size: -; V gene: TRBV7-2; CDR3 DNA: TGTGCCAACAGCTTAACGGGGCAGCAGGTTTATGGCTACACCTTC; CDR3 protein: CANSLTGQQVYGYTF
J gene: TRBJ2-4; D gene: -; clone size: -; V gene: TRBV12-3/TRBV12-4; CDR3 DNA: TGTGCCAGCAGTTTTGGGTTCAAAAACATTCAGTACTTC; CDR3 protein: CASSFGFKNIQYF
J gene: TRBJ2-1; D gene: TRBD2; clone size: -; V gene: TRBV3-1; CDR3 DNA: TGTGCCAGCAGCCACGGACTAGCGGCAGAGCAGTTCTTC; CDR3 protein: CASSHGLAAEQFF
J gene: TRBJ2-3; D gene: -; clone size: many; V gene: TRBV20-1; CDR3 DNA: TGCAGTGCTAGAGATCCGGACAGCACAGATACGCAGTATTTT; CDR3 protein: CSARDPDSTDTQYF
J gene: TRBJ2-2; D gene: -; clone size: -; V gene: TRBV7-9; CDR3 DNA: TGTGCAAGCCTAGGGGAAAACACCGGGGAGCTGTTTTTT; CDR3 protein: CASLGENTGELFF
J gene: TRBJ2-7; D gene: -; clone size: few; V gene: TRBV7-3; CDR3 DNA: TGTGCCAGCAGCTTGGGGTATGAGGTAGACGAGCAGTACTTC; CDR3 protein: CASSLGYEVDEQYF
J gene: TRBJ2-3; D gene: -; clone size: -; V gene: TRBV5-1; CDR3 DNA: TGCGCCAGCAGCCTCTTGTCCGGGTTCCACACAGATACGCAGTATTTT; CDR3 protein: CASSLLSGFHTDTQYF
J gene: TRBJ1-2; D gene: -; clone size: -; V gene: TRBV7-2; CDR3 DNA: TGTGCCAGCAGCTTAGCGATGGCAGGGACTGGTGGCTACACCTTC; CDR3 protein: CASSLAMAGTGGYTF
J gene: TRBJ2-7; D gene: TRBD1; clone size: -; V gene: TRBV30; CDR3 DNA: TGTGCCTGGAGACGGGGACAGGGCTTCGACGAGCAGTACTTC; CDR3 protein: CAWRRGQGFDEQYF
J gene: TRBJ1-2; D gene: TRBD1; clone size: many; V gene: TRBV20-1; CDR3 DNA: TGCAGTGCTATAGGACAGGCCAGCTATGGCTACACCTTC; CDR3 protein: CSAIGQASYGYTF
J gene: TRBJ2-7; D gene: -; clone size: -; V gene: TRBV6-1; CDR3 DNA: TGTGCCGGCAGTGTCTTGGACAGCTCCTACGAGCAGTACTTC; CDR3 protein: CAGSVLDSSYEQYF
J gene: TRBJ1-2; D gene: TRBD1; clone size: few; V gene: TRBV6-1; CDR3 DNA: TGTGCCAGCAGTAGCCGGGACAGGGGGCATTTTAGCTATGGCTACACCTTC; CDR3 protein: CASSSRDRGHFSYGYTF
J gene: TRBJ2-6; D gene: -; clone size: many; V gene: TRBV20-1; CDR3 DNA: TGCAGTGCTAGCAGGGGTTCCGGGGCCAACGTCCTGACTTTC; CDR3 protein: CSASRGSGANVLTF
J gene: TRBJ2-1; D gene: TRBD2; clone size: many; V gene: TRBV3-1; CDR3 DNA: TGTGCCAGCAGCCAAAGTGGGGCGGGAGAAGAGCAGTTCTTC; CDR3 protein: CASSQSGAGEEQFF
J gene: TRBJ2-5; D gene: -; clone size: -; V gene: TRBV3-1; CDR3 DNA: TGTGCCAGCAGTCCCCTAGCAGCTGGTCAAGAGACCCAGTACTTC; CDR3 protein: CASSPLAAGQETQYF
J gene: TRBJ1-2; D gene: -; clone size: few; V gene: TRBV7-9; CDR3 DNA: TGTGCCAACAGCCGCGGGGACAACTATGGCTACACCTTC; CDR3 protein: CANSRGDNYGYTF
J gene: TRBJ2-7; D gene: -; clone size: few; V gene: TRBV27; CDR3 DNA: TGTGCCAGCAGTTTAGACCATCATGGGGGAGAACCGTACTTC; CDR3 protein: CASSLDHHGGEPYF
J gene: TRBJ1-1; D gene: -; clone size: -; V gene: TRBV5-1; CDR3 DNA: TGCGCCAGCAGCTCTTCGGTCGACACTGAAGCTTTCTTT; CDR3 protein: CASSSSVDTEAFF
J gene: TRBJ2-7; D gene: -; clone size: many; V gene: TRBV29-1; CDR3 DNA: TGCAGCGCTTGGGGCCGGGACTCCTACGAGCAGTACTTC; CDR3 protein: CSAWGRDSYEQYF
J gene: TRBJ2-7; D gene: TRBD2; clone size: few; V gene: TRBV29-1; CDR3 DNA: TGCAGCGCGAAGGGACTAGCGGGAGGCGCCTACGAGCAGTACTTC; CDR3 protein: CSAKGLAGGAYEQYF